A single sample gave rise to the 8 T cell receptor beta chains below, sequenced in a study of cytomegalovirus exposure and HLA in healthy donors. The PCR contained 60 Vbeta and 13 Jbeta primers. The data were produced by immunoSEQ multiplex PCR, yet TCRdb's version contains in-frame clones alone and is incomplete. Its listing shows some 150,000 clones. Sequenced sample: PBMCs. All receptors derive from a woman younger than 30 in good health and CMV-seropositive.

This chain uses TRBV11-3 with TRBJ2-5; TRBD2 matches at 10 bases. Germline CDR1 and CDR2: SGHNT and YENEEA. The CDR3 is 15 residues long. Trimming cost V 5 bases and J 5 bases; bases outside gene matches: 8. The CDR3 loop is CASSTSGGAGETQYF. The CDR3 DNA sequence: TGTGCCAGCAGCACGAGCGGGGGGGCCGGGGAGACCCAGTACTTC.

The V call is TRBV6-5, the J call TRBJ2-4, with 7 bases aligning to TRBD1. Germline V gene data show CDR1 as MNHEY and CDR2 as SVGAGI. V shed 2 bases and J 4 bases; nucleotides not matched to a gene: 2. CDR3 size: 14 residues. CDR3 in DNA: TGTGCCAGCAGTTACCCGGGACAGAAAAACATTCAGTACTTC. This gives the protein CASSYPGQKNIQYF.

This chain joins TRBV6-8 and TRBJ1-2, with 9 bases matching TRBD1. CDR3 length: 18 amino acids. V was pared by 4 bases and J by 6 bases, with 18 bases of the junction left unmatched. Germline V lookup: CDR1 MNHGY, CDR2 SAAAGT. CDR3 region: CASSFTGTGNEEDHGYTF. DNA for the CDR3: TGTGCCAGCAGTTTTACCGGGACAGGGAATGAAGAAGATCATGGCTACACCTTC.

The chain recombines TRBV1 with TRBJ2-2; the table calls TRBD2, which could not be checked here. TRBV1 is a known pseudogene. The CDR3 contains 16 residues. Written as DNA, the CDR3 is TGCACCAGCAGCCAAGATAAGCGGGGGAACACCGGGGAGCTGTTTTTT. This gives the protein CTSSQDKRGNTGELFF.

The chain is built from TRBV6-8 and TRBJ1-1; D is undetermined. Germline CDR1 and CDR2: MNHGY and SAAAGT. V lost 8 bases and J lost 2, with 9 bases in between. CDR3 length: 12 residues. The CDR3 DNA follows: TGTGCCAGCGAGAACCTAAACACTGAAGCTTTCTTT. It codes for CASENLNTEAFF.

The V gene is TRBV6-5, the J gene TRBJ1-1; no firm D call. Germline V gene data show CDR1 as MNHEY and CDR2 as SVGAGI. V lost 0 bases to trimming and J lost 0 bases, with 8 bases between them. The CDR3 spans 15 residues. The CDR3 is CASSYSSGVNTEAFF. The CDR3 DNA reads TGTGCCAGCAGTTACTCTAGCGGGGTGAACACTGAAGCTTTCTTT.

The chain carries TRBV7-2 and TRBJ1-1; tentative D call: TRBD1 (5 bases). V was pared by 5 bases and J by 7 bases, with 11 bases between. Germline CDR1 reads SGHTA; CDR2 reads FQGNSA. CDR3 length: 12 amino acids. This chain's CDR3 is CASSPAGREAFF. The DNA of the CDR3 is TGTGCCAGCAGCCCTGCGGGGCGTGAAGCTTTCTTT.

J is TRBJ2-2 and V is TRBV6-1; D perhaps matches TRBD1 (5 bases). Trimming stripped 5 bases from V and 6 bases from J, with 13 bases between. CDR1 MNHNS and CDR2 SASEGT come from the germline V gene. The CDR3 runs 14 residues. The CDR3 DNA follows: TGTGCCAGCAGTCCTCAGGGCCCCTCCGGGGAGCTGTTTTTT. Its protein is CASSPQGPSGELFF.